This TCR beta chain was profiled in a study of beta chain features in type 1 diabetes. The study's findings and limits: The study found that naive, central memory and Treg TCRB repertoires appeared more similar in patients than in healthy donors.

Per the germline V gene, CDR1 is SGHAT and CDR2 is FQNNGV. The V end lost 5 bases, the J end lost 10 bases, and 17 bases lay between the germline ends. The CDR3 sequence is 14 residues long. Expressed TCRB transcripts were sequenced because the isolated RNA had all been reverse transcribed beforehand. Data came from immunoSEQ multiplex PCR; TCRdb stores just in-frame clones and leaves some out. Of under 400,000 clones detected, around 13% appear once; the ten largest clones hold more than 6.5%. On this clone itself: Its specificity is unknown.

The receptor was isolated from a man aged 25-45 years in good health. The chain carries TRBV11-2 and TRBJ2-2; no clear D gene. The sample comprised central memory CD4+ T cells from blood. The CDR3 nucleotides read TGTGCCAGCAGCCAGACGGCGAGGCTCGTGGAGCTGTTTTTT. Translated: CASSQTARLVELFF.